A single TCR beta chain is shown here with its context. The source of the sample is a study of T cell responses to AZD1222 COVID-19 vaccine. V lost 0 bases to trimming and J lost 4 bases, with 7 bases between them. The CDR3 has 14 amino acids. Germline loops: CDR1 MNHNS, CDR2 SASEGT. The protocol was immunoSEQ multiplex PCR, while the TCRdb copy is restricted to in-frame clones and leaves out a portion. The table records 90,000 to 120,000 clones, about 90% of them present only once. Sample: peripheral blood, taken 28 days after the second AZD1222 dose. This sequence originates from an adult who received the AZD1222 COVID-19 vaccine. This chain joins TRBV6-1 and TRBJ1-3, with D unclear. The CDR3 reads CASSEAVPGNTIYF. As DNA, the CDR3 is TGTGCCAGCAGTGAAGCGGTCCCAGGAAACACCATATATTTT.